This T cell receptor (beta chain) emerged from a study of identical twins (dated by TCRdb to between 2015 and 2016). As for the study more broadly: TCR alpha and beta repertoires from monozygotic twins, unrelated adults of various ages and cord blood were deep-sequenced to test whether fetal clonotypes persist. To rule out contamination, the twin experiments were replicated at different times with different library preparation protocols.

Receptor amplification or capture employed 5' RACE. The listed sequencing device is Illumina HiSeq 2000. Template switching added a universal primer binding site, and the final cDNA carried a unique molecular identifier that allowed TCR cDNA molecules to be counted accurately. Specific primers in the conserved constant-segment region were used to synthesize first-strand cDNA for the TCR alpha and beta chains. To control for contamination, every cDNA library carried two barcodes: a SMART-Mk sample barcode plus Illumina barcodes. TruSeq adapter sequences along with Illumina sample barcodes were introduced in two successive PCR steps. Sequencing of the TCR alpha and beta cDNA libraries was done on the Illumina HiSeq platform using custom primers. The original methods were these. MiGEC processed the raw reads to extract unique molecular identifiers, while MiXCR was used to determine the CDR3 positions. Recombination models were inferred per individual with the repgenHMM and IGoR tools using an EM algorithm. The tcR package in R was used for shared clonotype analysis, with sharing normalized by the product of cloneset sizes. Out-of-frame nonproductive sequences were analyzed to study raw recombination free of thymic and clonal selection effects. In TCRdb, the public reads were trimmed at Q25 with fastp and aligned with MiXCR, with productive beta chains retained. Rows merge per CDR3 protein into single entries with the most common DNA and genes. Here the V and J calls rest on TCRdb's processing, not on the authors' analysis. The sample yields 1.5 million to 2 million distinct CDR3 sequences; 32% were counted once. Around 0.3% of the sample lies in the top ten.

General conclusions and limits of the study: Abundant cord blood beta clonotypes had fewer insertions, young adult naive repertoires showed a similar but weaker trend, and memory repertoires showed no such trend. Excess twin sharing in beta out-of-frame sequences was weaker because fewer shared sequences lowered the signal-to-noise ratio. Zero-insertion analyses could be partly confounded by invariant T cells such as MAIT and iNKT, though diverse VJ usage argued against such confounding for most clonotypes. Out-of-frame TCR alpha sequences shared between twins showed an excess of low generation-probability sequences compared with coincidental sharing between unrelated individuals. Because the same donors could not be followed over many years, conclusions were based on cross-sectional statistical analysis. In monozygotic twins, recombination models systematically underestimated out-of-frame TCR alpha sharing, but the models matched the sharing seen between unrelated individuals.

The CDR3 sequence holds 15 residues, the cysteine and phenylalanine included. The read is trimmed to its CDR3 DNA, 45 bases read in frame from base 1. V trim: 8 bases; J trim: 7 bases; unmatched bases: 11. According to the germline V gene, CDR1 reads KGHDR and CDR2 reads SFDVKD. This clonotype was counted a few times. Its recognized antigen is unknown. No per-base quality is available; no much larger clone lies one base away. Every donor in the study was a healthy Caucasian. The sequenced sample was cord blood. The chain is encoded by TRBV24-1 joined to TRBJ2-1, with 9 junctional bases fitting TRBD1. The clonotype comes from a newborn girl in good health. Here is the DNA: TGTGCCACCAACAGAATCCGGGACAGGGTAAATGAGCAGTTCTTC. This is translated as CATNRIRDRVNEQFF.